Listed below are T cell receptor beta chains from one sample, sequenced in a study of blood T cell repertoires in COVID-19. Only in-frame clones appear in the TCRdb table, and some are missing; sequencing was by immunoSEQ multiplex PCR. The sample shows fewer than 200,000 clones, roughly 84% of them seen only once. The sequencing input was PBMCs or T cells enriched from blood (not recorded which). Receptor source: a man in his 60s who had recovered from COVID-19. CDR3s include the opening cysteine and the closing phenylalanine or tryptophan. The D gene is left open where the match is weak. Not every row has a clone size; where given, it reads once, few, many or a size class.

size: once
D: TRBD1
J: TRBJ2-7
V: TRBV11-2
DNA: TGTGCCAGCAGCTTAGGGGACAGGGACTACGAGCAGTACTTC
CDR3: CASSLGDRDYEQYF

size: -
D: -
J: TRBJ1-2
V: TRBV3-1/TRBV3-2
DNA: TGTGCCAGCAGCCCTCCGACAGTTAACTATGGCTACACCTTC
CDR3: CASSPPTVNYGYTF

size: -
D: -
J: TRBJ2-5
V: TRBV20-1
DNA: TGCAGTGCTAGTATGGTAGAGACAGGACAAGAGACCCAGTACTTC
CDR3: CSASMVETGQETQYF

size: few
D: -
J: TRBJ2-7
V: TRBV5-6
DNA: TGTGCCAGCAGCCTCAGCTCCTACGAGCAGTACTTC
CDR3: CASSLSSYEQYF

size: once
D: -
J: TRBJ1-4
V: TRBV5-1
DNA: TGCGCCAGCAGCTTGGGAGCAATAACTAATGAAAAACTGTTTTTT
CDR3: CASSLGAITNEKLFF

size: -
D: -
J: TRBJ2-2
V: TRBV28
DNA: TGTGCCAGCAGCACCGCCTGGCGGGGTCCGAACACCGGGGAGCTGTTTTTT
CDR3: CASSTAWRGPNTGELFF

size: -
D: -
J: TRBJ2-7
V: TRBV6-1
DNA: TGTGCCAGCAGTGAAGCCCCGACGGGTTACGAGCAGTACTTC
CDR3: CASSEAPTGYEQYF

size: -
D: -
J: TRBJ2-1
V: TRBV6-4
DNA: TGTGCCAGCAGTGGCGAACAGGGTTGGGAGCAGTTCTTC
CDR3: CASSGEQGWEQFF

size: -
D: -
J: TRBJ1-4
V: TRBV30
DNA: TGTGCCTTCTTCAGGGGTGAAAAACTGTTTTTT
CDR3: CAFFRGEKLFF

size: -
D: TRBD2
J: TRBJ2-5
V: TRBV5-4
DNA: TGTGCCAGCAGTTCAGCAGCGGGAGCGCAGGAGACCCAGTACTTC
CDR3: CASSSAAGAQETQYF

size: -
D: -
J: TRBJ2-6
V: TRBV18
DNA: TGTGCCAGCTCACCACCAGGAGTCTACGTCCTGACTTTC
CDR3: CASSPPGVYVLTF

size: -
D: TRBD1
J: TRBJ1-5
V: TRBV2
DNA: TGTGCCAGCAGGACAGGGTTCTTGAATCAGCCCCAGCATTTT
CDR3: CASRTGFLNQPQHF

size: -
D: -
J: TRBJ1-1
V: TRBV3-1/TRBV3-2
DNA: TGTGCCAGCAGCCAAGGGACAGCCACTGAAGCTTTCTTT
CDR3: CASSQGTATEAFF

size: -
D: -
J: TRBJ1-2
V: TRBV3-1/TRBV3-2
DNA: TGTGCCAGCAGCCAAGCCAACGTAGCGGGGGAGAATGGCTACACCTTC
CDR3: CASSQANVAGENGYTF

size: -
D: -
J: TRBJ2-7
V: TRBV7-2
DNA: TGTGCCAGCAGCTTAGACAGGCCCTACGAGCAGTACTTC
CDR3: CASSLDRPYEQYF

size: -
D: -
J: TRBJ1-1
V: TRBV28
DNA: TGTGCCAGCAGTGTACAAAACGGGAGAACACTTGAAGCTTTCTTT
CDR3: CASSVQNGRTLEAFF

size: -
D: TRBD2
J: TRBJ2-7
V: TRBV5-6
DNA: TGTGCCAGCAGCCTTACCGGGACTAGTCGGTACGAGCAGTACTTC
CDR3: CASSLTGTSRYEQYF

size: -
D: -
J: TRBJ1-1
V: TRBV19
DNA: TGTGCCAGTAGTACGGGTTCGGCAGGGCAAGAAGCTTTCTTT
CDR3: CASSTGSAGQEAFF

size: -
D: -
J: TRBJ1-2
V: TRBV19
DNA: TGTGCCAGTAGCTACAGGGAAAACTATGGCTACACCTTC
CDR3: CASSYRENYGYTF

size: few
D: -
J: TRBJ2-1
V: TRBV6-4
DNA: TGTGCCAGCAGTGACTCGCCGGGAGTAGTAAATGAGCAGTTCTTC
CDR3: CASSDSPGVVNEQFF